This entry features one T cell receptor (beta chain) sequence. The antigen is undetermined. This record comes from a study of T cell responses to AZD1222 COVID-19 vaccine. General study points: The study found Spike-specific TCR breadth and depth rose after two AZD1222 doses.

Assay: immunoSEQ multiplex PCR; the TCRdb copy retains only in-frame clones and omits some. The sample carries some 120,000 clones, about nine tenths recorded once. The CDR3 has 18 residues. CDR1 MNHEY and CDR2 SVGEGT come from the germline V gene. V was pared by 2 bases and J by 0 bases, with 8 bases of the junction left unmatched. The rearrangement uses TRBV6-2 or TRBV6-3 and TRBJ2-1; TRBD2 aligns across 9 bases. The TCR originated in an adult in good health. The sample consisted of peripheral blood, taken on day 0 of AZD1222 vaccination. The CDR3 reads CASSYPTGLASSYNEQFF. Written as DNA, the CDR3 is TGTGCCAGCAGTTACCCTACCGGACTAGCGAGCTCCTACAATGAGCAGTTCTTC.